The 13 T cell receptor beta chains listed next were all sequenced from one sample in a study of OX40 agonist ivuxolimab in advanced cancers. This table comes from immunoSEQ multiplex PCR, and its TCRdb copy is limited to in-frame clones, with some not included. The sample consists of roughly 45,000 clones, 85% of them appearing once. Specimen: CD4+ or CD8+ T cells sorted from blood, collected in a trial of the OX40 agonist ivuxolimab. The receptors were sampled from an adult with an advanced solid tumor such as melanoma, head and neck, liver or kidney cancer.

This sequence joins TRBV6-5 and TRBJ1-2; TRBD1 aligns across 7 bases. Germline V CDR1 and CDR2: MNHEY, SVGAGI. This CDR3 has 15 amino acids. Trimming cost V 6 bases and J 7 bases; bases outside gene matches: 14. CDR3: CASSPVEGAHSGYTF. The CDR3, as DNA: TGTGCCAGCAGCCCCGTAGAGGGGGCGCATTCTGGCTACACCTTC.

The CDR3 bases are TGCGCCAGCAGTGAGTCGTCGATCAATCGTGATCAGCCCCAGCATTTT. As protein: CASSESSINRDQPQHF. The chain links TRBV10-2 to TRBJ1-5, with unresolved D. Per the germline V gene, CDR1 is WSHSY and CDR2 is SAAADI. V lost 0 bases and J 5 bases, leaving 14 bases between the germline ends. CDR3 size: 16 residues.

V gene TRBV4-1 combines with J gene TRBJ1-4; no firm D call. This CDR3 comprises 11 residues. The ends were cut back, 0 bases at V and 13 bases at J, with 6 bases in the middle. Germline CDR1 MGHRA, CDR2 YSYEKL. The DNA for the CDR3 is TGCGCCAGCAGCCAAGATCTTAGACTGTTTTTT. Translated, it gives CASSQDLRLFF.

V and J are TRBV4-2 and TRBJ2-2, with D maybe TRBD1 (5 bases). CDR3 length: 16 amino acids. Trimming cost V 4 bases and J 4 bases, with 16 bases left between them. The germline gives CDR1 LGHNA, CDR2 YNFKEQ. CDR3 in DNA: TGTGCCAGCAGCCTTTATACCCAGGGTGGCACCGGGGAGCTGTTTTTT. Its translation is CASSLYTQGGTGELFF.

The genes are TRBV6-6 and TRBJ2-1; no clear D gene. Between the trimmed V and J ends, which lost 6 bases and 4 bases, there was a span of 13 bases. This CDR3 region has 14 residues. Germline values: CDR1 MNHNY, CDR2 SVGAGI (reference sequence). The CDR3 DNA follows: TGTGCCAGCAGCCTGTCCGGCCTGTACAATGAGCAGTTCTTC. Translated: CASSLSGLYNEQFF.

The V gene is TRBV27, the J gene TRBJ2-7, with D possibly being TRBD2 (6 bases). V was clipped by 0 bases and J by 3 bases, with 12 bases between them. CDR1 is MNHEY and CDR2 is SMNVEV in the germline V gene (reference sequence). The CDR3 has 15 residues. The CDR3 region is CASSLSGSGDYEQYF. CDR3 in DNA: TGTGCCAGCAGTTTATCGGGTAGCGGTGACTACGAGCAGTACTTC.

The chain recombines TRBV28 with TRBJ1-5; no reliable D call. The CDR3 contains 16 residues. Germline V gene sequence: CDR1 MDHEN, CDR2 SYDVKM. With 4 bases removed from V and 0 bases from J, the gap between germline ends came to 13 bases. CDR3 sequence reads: CASSSPGEYSNQPQHF. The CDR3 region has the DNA TGTGCCAGCAGTTCCCCTGGGGAATATAGCAATCAGCCCCAGCATTTT.

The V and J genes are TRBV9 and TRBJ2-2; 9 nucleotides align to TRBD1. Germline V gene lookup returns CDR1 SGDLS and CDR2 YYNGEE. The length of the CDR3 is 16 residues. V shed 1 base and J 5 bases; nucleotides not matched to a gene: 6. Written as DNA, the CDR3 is TGTGCCAGCAGCGTAACCGGGACAGGGATGACCGGGGAGCTGTTTTTT. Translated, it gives CASSVTGTGMTGELFF.

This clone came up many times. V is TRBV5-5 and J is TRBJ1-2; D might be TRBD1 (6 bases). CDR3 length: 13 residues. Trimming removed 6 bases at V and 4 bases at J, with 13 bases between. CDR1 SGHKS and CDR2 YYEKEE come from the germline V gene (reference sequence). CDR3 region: CASMLQGPYGYTF. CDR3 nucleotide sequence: TGTGCCAGCATGCTTCAGGGGCCCTATGGCTACACCTTC.

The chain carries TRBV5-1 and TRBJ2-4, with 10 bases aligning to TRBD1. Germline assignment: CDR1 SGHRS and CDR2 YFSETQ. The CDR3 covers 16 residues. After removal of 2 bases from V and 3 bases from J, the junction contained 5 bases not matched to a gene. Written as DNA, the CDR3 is TGCGCCAGCAGCTTAGGGGACAGGGGAGTCAAAAACATTCAGTACTTC. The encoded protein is CASSLGDRGVKNIQYF. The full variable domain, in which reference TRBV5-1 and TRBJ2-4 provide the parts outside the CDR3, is KAGVTQTPRYLIKTRGQQVTLSCSPISGHRSVSWYQQTPGQGLQFLFEYFSETQRNKGNFPGRFSGRQFSNSRSEMNVSTLELGDSALYLCASSLGDRGVKNIQYFGAGTRLSVL.

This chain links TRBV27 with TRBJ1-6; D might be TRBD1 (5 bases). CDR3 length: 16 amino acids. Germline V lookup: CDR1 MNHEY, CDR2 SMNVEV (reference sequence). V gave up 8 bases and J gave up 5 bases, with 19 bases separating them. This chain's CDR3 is CASLLRGSGNNSPLHF. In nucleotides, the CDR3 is TGTGCCAGCCTCTTACGGGGGTCAGGAAATAATTCACCCCTCCACTTT.

The CDR3 nucleotides are TGTGCCAGCAGTTCGGAATACAGGGGCCCTGGCTACACCTTC. Protein product: CASSSEYRGPGYTF. This chain connects TRBV28 to TRBJ1-2; 7 bases match TRBD1. The V segment lost 4 bases and the J segment 7 bases; nucleotides outside the gene matches: 9. CDR3 size: 14 residues. The V gene's germline CDR1 is MDHEN and CDR2 SYDVKM.

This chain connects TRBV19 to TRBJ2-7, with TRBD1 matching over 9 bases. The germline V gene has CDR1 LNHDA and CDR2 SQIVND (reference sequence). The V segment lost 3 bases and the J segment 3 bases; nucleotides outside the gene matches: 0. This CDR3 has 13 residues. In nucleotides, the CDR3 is TGTGCCAGTAGTATGGGACAGGGCTACGAGCAGTACTTC. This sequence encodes CASSMGQGYEQYF. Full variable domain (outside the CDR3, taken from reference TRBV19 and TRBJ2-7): DGGITQSPKYLFRKEGQNVTLSCEQNLNHDAMYWYRQDPGQGLRLIYYSQIVNDFQKGDIAEGYSVSREKKESFPLTVTSAQKNPTAFYLCASSMGQGYEQYFGPGTRLTVT.